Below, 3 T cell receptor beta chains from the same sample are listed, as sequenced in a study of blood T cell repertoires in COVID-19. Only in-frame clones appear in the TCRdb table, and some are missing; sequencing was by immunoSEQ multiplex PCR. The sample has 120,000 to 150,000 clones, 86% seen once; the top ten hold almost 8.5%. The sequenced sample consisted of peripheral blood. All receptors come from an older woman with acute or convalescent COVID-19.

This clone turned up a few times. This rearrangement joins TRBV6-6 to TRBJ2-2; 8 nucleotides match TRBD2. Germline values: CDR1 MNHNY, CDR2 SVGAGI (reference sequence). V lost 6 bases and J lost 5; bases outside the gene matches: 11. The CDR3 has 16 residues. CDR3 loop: CASSVAGSGRTGELFF. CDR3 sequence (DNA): TGTGCCAGCAGCGTAGCGGGGTCCGGGAGGACCGGGGAGCTGTTTTTT.

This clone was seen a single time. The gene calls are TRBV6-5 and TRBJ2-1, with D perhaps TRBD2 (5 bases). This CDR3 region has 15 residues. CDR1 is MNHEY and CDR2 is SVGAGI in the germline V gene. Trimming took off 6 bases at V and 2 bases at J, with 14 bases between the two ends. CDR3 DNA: TGTGCCAGCAGCCGAGGGCGGGTGGCCTACAATGAGCAGTTCTTC. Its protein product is CASSRGRVAYNEQFF.

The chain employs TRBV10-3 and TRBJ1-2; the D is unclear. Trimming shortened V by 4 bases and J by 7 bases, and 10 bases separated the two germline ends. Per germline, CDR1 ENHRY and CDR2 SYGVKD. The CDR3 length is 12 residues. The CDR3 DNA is TGTGCCATCAGTGGCCTATCTAGTGGCTACACCTTC. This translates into CAISGLSSGYTF.